This TCR beta chain appears in the sequencing data of a study of blood T cell repertoires in COVID-19. Study at large: Donors in the United States, Italy and Spain gave samples during acute or convalescent COVID-19. T cells, B-cell-depleted T cells, or PBMCs provided the cDNA or gDNA that served as material.

The CDR3 spans 14 residues. V lost 6 bases to trimming and J lost 6 bases; unmatched junction nucleotides: 6. Germline V gene lookup returns CDR1 MDHEN and CDR2 SYDVKM. Seattle cases were enrolled at active infection and followed longitudinally. In the original analysis: Nucleated cell counts were estimated from reference gene primer amplification. The repertoire was sequenced with immunoSEQ multiplex PCR; TCRdb's copy has only in-frame clones and lacks some. V and J calls and clone size come straight from that table; D and trimming were deduced from the DNA. The sample lists roughly 390,000 clones; 70% to 90% were seen once.

The rearrangement joins TRBV28 to TRBJ1-5; 9 nucleotides agree with TRBD1. This receptor was identified in a woman aged 25 to 39 with COVID-19, enrolled during active disease. Sequenced: peripheral blood. CDR3 in amino acids: CASSQTGGFQPQHF. CDR3 nucleotide sequence: TGTGCCAGCAGCCAAACAGGGGGCTTTCAGCCCCAGCATTTT.